This is a list of T cell receptor beta chains from one sample in a study of blood T cell repertoires in COVID-19. Clones were sequenced by immunoSEQ multiplex PCR, and TCRdb holds only the in-frame ones, with some missing. The sample yields 200,000 to 300,000 clones, 87% seen once. The source material was peripheral blood. Receptors originate from a woman between 40 and 55 years old who had recovered from COVID-19. The CDR3 runs from the conserved cysteine through the conserved F or W. Fields, in order: V gene, J gene, D gene, clone size, CDR3 protein, CDR3 DNA. The D gene is left open where the match is weak. Rows may omit the clone size; those that give it use once, few, many or a size class.

v_call: TRBV27
j_call: TRBJ1-5
d_call: -
clone_size: -
cdr3_aa: CASRERGGWYSNQPQHF
cdr3_nt: TGTGCCAGCAGGGAAAGGGGGGGGTGGTATAGCAATCAGCCCCAGCATTTT

v_call: TRBV9
j_call: TRBJ2-2
d_call: -
clone_size: -
cdr3_aa: CASSFPGTSDTGELFF
cdr3_nt: TGTGCCAGCAGCTTCCCCGGGACTTCTGACACCGGGGAGCTGTTTTTT

v_call: TRBV19
j_call: TRBJ1-1
d_call: TRBD1
clone_size: -
cdr3_aa: CASRRTGTNTEAFF
cdr3_nt: TGTGCCAGTAGACGGACAGGTACGAACACTGAAGCTTTCTTT

v_call: TRBV7-9
j_call: TRBJ1-1
d_call: -
clone_size: -
cdr3_aa: CASSLGGGDTEAFF
cdr3_nt: TGTGCCAGCAGCTTAGGAGGGGGAGACACTGAAGCTTTCTTT

v_call: TRBV5-4
j_call: TRBJ2-3
d_call: TRBD1
clone_size: once
cdr3_aa: CASSLFTGVPTDTQYF
cdr3_nt: TGTGCCAGCAGCTTGTTTACAGGGGTCCCTACAGATACGCAGTATTTT

v_call: TRBV19
j_call: TRBJ1-1
d_call: -
clone_size: -
cdr3_aa: CASRQRQGTNTEAFF
cdr3_nt: TGTGCCAGTCGCCAACGTCAGGGGACGAACACTGAAGCTTTCTTT

v_call: TRBV4-1
j_call: TRBJ2-4
d_call: TRBD2
clone_size: -
cdr3_aa: CASSQDSWTSGGGDGAKNIQYF
cdr3_nt: TGCGCCAGCAGCCAAGATTCCTGGACTAGCGGGGGTGGGGATGGGGCCAAAAACATTCAGTACTTC

v_call: TRBV5-1
j_call: TRBJ1-4
d_call: -
clone_size: -
cdr3_aa: CASSPDRFQPTGLFF
cdr3_nt: TGCGCCAGCAGCCCCGACAGGTTCCAACCAACAGGACTGTTTTTT

v_call: TRBV9
j_call: TRBJ1-6
d_call: -
clone_size: -
cdr3_aa: CASSTRDNHSPLHF
cdr3_nt: TGTGCCAGCAGCACCCGGGACAACCATTCACCCCTCCACTTT

v_call: TRBV5-4
j_call: TRBJ2-7
d_call: TRBD1
clone_size: -
cdr3_aa: CASSPEGQFDEQYF
cdr3_nt: TGTGCCAGCAGCCCTGAGGGACAGTTTGACGAGCAGTACTTC

v_call: TRBV11-3
j_call: TRBJ2-7
d_call: TRBD2
clone_size: -
cdr3_aa: CASSPGGVEQYF
cdr3_nt: TGTGCCAGCAGCCCGGGGGGGGTCGAGCAGTACTTC

v_call: TRBV4-1
j_call: TRBJ2-7
d_call: TRBD2
clone_size: -
cdr3_aa: CASSQPRSGGINYEQYF
cdr3_nt: TGCGCCAGCAGCCAACCACGTAGCGGGGGGATCAACTACGAGCAGTACTTC

v_call: TRBV3-1/TRBV3-2
j_call: TRBJ2-5
d_call: -
clone_size: -
cdr3_aa: CASSPRQGGQETQYF
cdr3_nt: TGTGCCAGCAGCCCCCGCCAGGGTGGCCAAGAGACCCAGTACTTC

v_call: TRBV19
j_call: TRBJ1-4
d_call: -
clone_size: few
cdr3_aa: CASSIRGQDGEKLFF
cdr3_nt: TGTGCCAGTAGTATACGGGGACAAGATGGGGAAAAACTGTTTTTT

v_call: TRBV4-2
j_call: TRBJ2-3
d_call: TRBD2
clone_size: -
cdr3_aa: CASSRPGASGGVDTQYF
cdr3_nt: TGTGCCAGCAGCCGGCCCGGGGCTAGCGGGGGGGTGGATACGCAGTATTTT

v_call: TRBV20-1
j_call: TRBJ2-2
d_call: TRBD1
clone_size: -
cdr3_aa: CSASRGRVTGELFF
cdr3_nt: TGCAGTGCTAGTAGGGGGCGGGTCACCGGGGAGCTGTTTTTT

v_call: TRBV12-3/TRBV12-4
j_call: TRBJ2-5
d_call: TRBD2
clone_size: -
cdr3_aa: CASHPRGEETQYF
cdr3_nt: TGTGCCAGTCACCCGCGGGGGGAAGAGACCCAGTACTTC

v_call: TRBV28
j_call: TRBJ1-3
d_call: -
clone_size: -
cdr3_aa: CASSFWADVSGNTIYF
cdr3_nt: TGTGCCAGCAGTTTTTGGGCAGATGTCTCTGGAAACACCATATATTTT

v_call: TRBV7-2
j_call: TRBJ2-1
d_call: -
clone_size: -
cdr3_aa: CASNSLPRGEQFF
cdr3_nt: TGTGCCAGCAACTCCCTCCCCCGGGGTGAGCAGTTCTTC

v_call: TRBV9
j_call: TRBJ1-1
d_call: TRBD1
clone_size: -
cdr3_aa: CASSVVDRGPTEAFF
cdr3_nt: TGTGCCAGCAGCGTAGTGGACAGGGGGCCCACTGAAGCTTTCTTT

v_call: TRBV29-1
j_call: TRBJ2-3
d_call: -
clone_size: -
cdr3_aa: CSVDPGGDTQYF
cdr3_nt: TGCAGCGTGGACCCAGGGGGGGATACGCAGTATTTT

v_call: TRBV9
j_call: TRBJ1-4
d_call: TRBD1
clone_size: -
cdr3_aa: CASSVDRDRRRLFF
cdr3_nt: TGTGCCAGCAGCGTAGACCGGGACAGAAGGAGACTGTTTTTT

v_call: TRBV4-2
j_call: TRBJ1-6
d_call: TRBD1
clone_size: -
cdr3_aa: CASSQSHGQGYSPLHF
cdr3_nt: TGTGCCAGCAGCCAGTCACATGGACAGGGATATTCACCCCTCCACTTT

v_call: TRBV6-2/TRBV6-3
j_call: TRBJ2-2
d_call: -
clone_size: -
cdr3_aa: CASSQYTGTGELFF
cdr3_nt: TGTGCCAGCAGTCAATATACGGGAACCGGGGAGCTGTTTTTT

v_call: TRBV6-2/TRBV6-3
j_call: TRBJ1-1
d_call: TRBD1
clone_size: -
cdr3_aa: CASSYSPWDSTEAFF
cdr3_nt: TGTGCCAGCAGTTACTCACCTTGGGACAGCACTGAAGCTTTCTTT

v_call: TRBV14
j_call: TRBJ2-7
d_call: -
clone_size: -
cdr3_aa: CASSQLPGLGEQYF
cdr3_nt: TGTGCCAGCAGCCAACTACCGGGGTTAGGCGAGCAGTACTTC

v_call: TRBV10-2
j_call: TRBJ2-1
d_call: TRBD2
clone_size: -
cdr3_aa: CASESRPGGGPGNEQFF
cdr3_nt: TGCGCCAGCGAGAGCCGTCCCGGGGGGGGGCCGGGAAATGAGCAGTTCTTC

v_call: TRBV27
j_call: TRBJ2-2
d_call: TRBD2
clone_size: -
cdr3_aa: CASRLAVSGELFF
cdr3_nt: TGTGCCAGCAGGCTAGCGGTTTCCGGGGAGCTGTTTTTT

v_call: TRBV28
j_call: TRBJ1-2
d_call: -
clone_size: -
cdr3_aa: CASSPPLSVYGYTF
cdr3_nt: TGTGCCAGCAGCCCACCCCTGAGCGTCTATGGCTACACCTTC

v_call: TRBV2
j_call: TRBJ1-1
d_call: -
clone_size: -
cdr3_aa: CASSGLRDYGEAFF
cdr3_nt: TGTGCCAGCAGTGGTTTGAGGGATTATGGTGAAGCTTTCTTT

v_call: TRBV5-4
j_call: TRBJ2-5
d_call: -
clone_size: -
cdr3_aa: CASKRFWTEEETQYF
cdr3_nt: TGTGCCAGCAAACGGTTTTGGACAGAAGAAGAGACCCAGTACTTC

v_call: TRBV2
j_call: TRBJ2-2
d_call: TRBD2
clone_size: -
cdr3_aa: CASSESWWGEGTQNTGELFF
cdr3_nt: TGTGCCAGCAGTGAATCTTGGTGGGGGGAGGGAACCCAGAACACCGGGGAGCTGTTTTTT

v_call: TRBV19
j_call: TRBJ2-1
d_call: -
clone_size: -
cdr3_aa: CASSITGAYNEQFF
cdr3_nt: TGTGCCAGTAGTATTACGGGGGCCTACAATGAGCAGTTCTTC

v_call: TRBV5-1
j_call: TRBJ2-1
d_call: TRBD1
clone_size: -
cdr3_aa: CASSFGPDRTDYNEQFF
cdr3_nt: TGCGCCAGCAGCTTCGGCCCGGACAGGACGGACTACAATGAGCAGTTCTTC

v_call: TRBV2
j_call: TRBJ2-3
d_call: TRBD1
clone_size: -
cdr3_aa: CASTRQGSGVDTQYF
cdr3_nt: TGTGCCAGCACCAGACAGGGATCGGGTGTCGATACGCAGTATTTT

v_call: TRBV4-3
j_call: TRBJ1-4
d_call: TRBD1
clone_size: -
cdr3_aa: CASSQAPGQTNEKLFF
cdr3_nt: TGCGCCAGCAGCCAGGCACCGGGACAGACAAATGAAAAACTGTTTTTT

v_call: TRBV28
j_call: TRBJ2-2
d_call: -
clone_size: -
cdr3_aa: CASAQITGELFF
cdr3_nt: TGTGCCAGCGCCCAGATTACCGGGGAGCTGTTTTTT

v_call: TRBV5-4
j_call: TRBJ1-2
d_call: TRBD1
clone_size: -
cdr3_aa: CASSLGRQGGNGYTF
cdr3_nt: TGTGCCAGCAGCTTGGGAAGACAGGGAGGAAATGGCTACACCTTC

v_call: TRBV28
j_call: TRBJ1-2
d_call: TRBD1
clone_size: -
cdr3_aa: CASKSRGQGYTF
cdr3_nt: TGTGCCAGCAAGAGTAGGGGGCAAGGCTACACCTTC

v_call: TRBV5-4
j_call: TRBJ1-5
d_call: -
clone_size: -
cdr3_aa: CASSLVPGNQPQHF
cdr3_nt: TGTGCCAGCAGCTTGGTACCGGGTAATCAGCCCCAGCATTTT

v_call: TRBV9
j_call: TRBJ1-1
d_call: -
clone_size: -
cdr3_aa: CASSATTGMNTEAFF
cdr3_nt: TGTGCCAGCAGCGCGACGACAGGAATGAACACTGAAGCTTTCTTT

v_call: TRBV15
j_call: TRBJ1-1
d_call: -
clone_size: few
cdr3_aa: CATSSNRPGNTEAFF
cdr3_nt: TGTGCCACCAGCAGCAATAGACCAGGGAACACTGAAGCTTTCTTT

v_call: TRBV7-8
j_call: TRBJ2-7
d_call: TRBD1
clone_size: -
cdr3_aa: CASSLREGAKLEQYF
cdr3_nt: TGTGCCAGCAGCTTACGCGAGGGGGCGAAACTCGAGCAGTACTTC

v_call: TRBV19
j_call: TRBJ1-1
d_call: -
clone_size: -
cdr3_aa: CATSRVGAGTEAFF
cdr3_nt: TGTGCCACCTCACGGGTGGGGGCAGGGACTGAAGCTTTCTTT

v_call: TRBV5-1
j_call: TRBJ2-5
d_call: TRBD1
clone_size: -
cdr3_aa: CASSDRGETQYF
cdr3_nt: TGCGCCAGCAGCGACAGGGGAGAGACCCAGTACTTC

v_call: TRBV27
j_call: TRBJ1-1
d_call: TRBD1
clone_size: once
cdr3_aa: CASSLNRGPSNTEAFF
cdr3_nt: TGTGCCAGCAGTTTAAACAGGGGCCCCTCAAACACTGAAGCTTTCTTT

v_call: TRBV7-8
j_call: TRBJ1-1
d_call: -
clone_size: -
cdr3_aa: CASSPQFLSDTEAFF
cdr3_nt: TGTGCCAGCAGCCCGCAATTCCTTTCAGACACTGAAGCTTTCTTT